This T cell receptor beta chain derives from a study of blood T cells in healthy people across ages. It was with a sample-barcoded 5' primer and a J-beta primer mix that a second PCR of roughly 6 to 12 cycles was run. From the 5' RACE reads, TCRdb called clonotypes with MiXCR, one entry per CDR3 protein. Here the sample spans roughly 1,700,000 distinct CDR3 sequences, roughly 27% being singletons. The sample holds one count of this clonotype. The clonotype comes from a woman aged 30 to 39 in good health. The sequencing sample was made of blood.

Here the CDR3 DNA reads TGTGCCAGTAGTAAAGCGGGAGGGACGGGGGAGCAGTTCTTC. It translates to CASSKAGGTGEQFF. The chain employs TRBV19 and TRBJ2-1; the match to TRBD2 covers 10 bases. Germline trimming cut 4 bases from V and 10 bases from J; bases unmatched to any gene: 7. The CDR3 consists of 14 residues. The germline V gene encodes CDR1 LNHDA and CDR2 SQIVND (reference sequence).